A single sample is the source of the 21 T cell receptor beta chains below, sequenced in a study of T cells expressing NK-cell markers. Reanalyzing the 5' RACE reads, TCRdb keeps one entry per CDR3 protein, without DNA. The repertoire table contains about 410,000 distinct CDR3 sequences. Sequenced material: blood T cells: a sorted CD56 or NKG2C T cell subset, CD4+ or CD8+ T cells, or bulk PBMC T cells (not recorded which). The origin of the receptors is a woman between 50 and 59 years old in good health.

V is TRBV5-1 and J is TRBJ1-2; no DNA is available, so the TRBD1 call from TCRdb remains unchecked. Germline V gives CDR1 SGHRS, CDR2 YFSETQ. CDR3 length: 15 amino acids. The CDR3 here is CASSLTPEGGYGYTF.

V is TRBV18 and J is TRBJ1-1; TCRdb designates TRBD1, a call that cannot be tested without DNA. Looked up from germline, CDR1 is KGHSH and CDR2 is LQKENI. The length of the CDR3 is 12 residues. CDR3 loop: CASSPGQLEAFF. The full variable domain, rest sourced from reference TRBV18 and TRBJ1-1, is NAGVMQNPRHLVRRRGQEARLRCSPMKGHSHVYWYRQLPEEGLKFMVYLQKENIIDESGMPKERFSAEFPKEGPSILRIQQVVRGDSAAYFCASSPGQLEAFFGQGTRLTVV.

V is TRBV20-1 and J is TRBJ2-1. The germline gives CDR1 DFQATT, CDR2 SNEGSKA (reference sequence). The CDR3 covers 14 residues. The CDR3 spells CSARVVSSYNEQFF.

The gene calls are TRBV7-9 and TRBJ2-1. Germline CDR1 SEHNR, CDR2 FQNEAQ (reference sequence). The CDR3 sequence is 13 residues long. This CDR3 reads CASSFSTSNEQFF.

The chain combines TRBV4-1 with TRBJ1-2. Germline V gene lookup returns CDR1 MGHRA and CDR2 YSYEKL. The CDR3 runs to 14 residues. The CDR3 protein is CASSQDMVNYGYTF.

The chain recombines TRBV12-3 or TRBV12-4 with TRBJ2-7; checking the TCRdb D call of TRBD1 is not possible without DNA. This CDR3 contains 14 residues. The CDR3: CASRLSGRPYEQYF.

This sequence joins TRBV10-2 and TRBJ1-5; TCRdb's D call of TRBD1 is untestable without DNA. Germline V CDR1 and CDR2: WSHSY, SAAADI. CDR3 length: 16 amino acids. CDR3 sequence: CASSADRGYSNQPQHF.

The J gene is TRBJ2-1, the V gene TRBV12-3 or TRBV12-4; TCRdb's assignment of TRBD1 cannot be checked, as there is no DNA. The CDR3 length is 14 residues. The CDR3 reads CASTPLGPQTEQFF.

The chain is built from TRBV7-9 and TRBJ2-5; the TCRdb D gene call, TRBD1, has no DNA to confirm it. Germline assignment: CDR1 SEHNR and CDR2 FQNEAQ (reference sequence). The CDR3 is 16 amino acids. The chain's CDR3 is CASSPRTGGGQETQYF. Full variable domain (outside the CDR3, taken from reference TRBV7-9 and TRBJ2-5): DTGVSQNPRHKITKRGQNVTFRCDPISEHNRLYWYRQTLGQGPEFLTYFQNEAQLEKSRLLSDRFSAERPKGSFSTLEIQRTEQGDSAMYLCASSPRTGGGQETQYFGPGTRLLVL.

The V and J genes are TRBV20-1 and TRBJ1-2; the TCRdb D gene call, TRBD1, has no DNA to confirm it. The CDR3 contains 14 residues. The germline V gene has CDR1 DFQATT and CDR2 SNEGSKA (reference sequence). The CDR3 here is CSATTRQSSYGYTF.

The V and J genes are TRBV29-1 and TRBJ1-4. The CDR3 spans 14 residues. Germline lookup yields CDR1 SQVTM and CDR2 ANQGSEA. CDR3 in amino acids: CSVDLGSSNEKLFF.

The genes are TRBV4-2 and TRBJ2-2. This CDR3 is built from 15 residues. Germline lookup yields CDR1 LGHNA and CDR2 YNFKEQ. This CDR3 is CASSQVPSAGGELFF.

This chain links TRBV3-1 with TRBJ2-1; lacking DNA, the TRBD1 call made by TCRdb goes unchecked. Germline CDR1 is LGHDT and CDR2 is YNNKEL (reference sequence). CDR3 length: 16 amino acids. The CDR3 sequence is CASSREPPGGLSEQFF.

This chain uses TRBV5-1 with TRBJ1-1. Per the germline V gene, CDR1 is SGHRS and CDR2 is YFSETQ. This CDR3 has 13 amino acids. The CDR3 is CASSEFLKTEAFF.

The chain recombines TRBV24-1 with TRBJ2-1; TCRdb indicates TRBD1, and absent DNA this call remains unverified. The germline V gene encodes CDR1 KGHDR and CDR2 SFDVKD. The CDR3 length is 19 residues. CDR3 sequence: CATSDPSGGTGGGYNEQFF.

The gene calls are TRBV7-3 and TRBJ2-2; no DNA is available, so the TRBD1 call from TCRdb remains unchecked. This CDR3 spans 13 amino acids. Looked up from germline, CDR1 is SGHTA and CDR2 is FQGTGA. This CDR3 reads CASSPGHTGELFF.

This chain joins TRBV7-9 and TRBJ2-1; the TCRdb D gene call, TRBD2, has no DNA to confirm it. CDR3 length: 15 amino acids. Germline CDR1 is SEHNR and CDR2 is FQNEAQ (reference sequence). The CDR3 sequence is CASSLIGLAGSEQFF.

CDR3 sequence: CASSLGDKLGLNTEAFF. The chain carries TRBV5-1 and TRBJ1-1; the TRBD1 assignment by TCRdb is unverifiable without DNA. Germline assignment: CDR1 SGHRS and CDR2 YFSETQ. This CDR3 is built from 17 residues.

The chain is built from TRBV29-1 and TRBJ2-3; checking the TCRdb D call of TRBD1 is not possible without DNA. CDR1 and CDR2 from the germline V gene are SQVTM and ANQGSEA. The CDR3 is made up of 18 amino acids. CDR3 region: CSVEDWPRGTDGTDTQYF.

This chain joins TRBV28 and TRBJ2-2; checking the TCRdb D call of TRBD1 is not possible without DNA. The germline CDR1 and CDR2 sequences are MDHEN and SYDVKM. The CDR3 has 15 residues. CDR3: CASSFVRDRLGELFF.

This sequence joins TRBV24-1 and TRBJ1-5. CDR1 is KGHDR, CDR2 SFDVKD, per germline. The CDR3 runs to 14 residues. The CDR3 is CATRAAGDNQPQHF.